This TCR beta chain was profiled in a study of blood T cells in healthy people across ages. Each donor supplied about 9.6 milliliters of peripheral blood. Per sample, no less than 6 micrograms of total RNA were extracted. A second PCR, run for roughly 7 to 11 cycles, used a sample-barcoded 5' primer plus a J-beta primer mix. TCRdb reprocessed the 5' RACE reads with MiXCR, giving one entry per CDR3 protein. Found here are more than 1.4 million distinct CDR3 sequences, roughly 40% of them singletons; the top ten hold approximately 7.9%. The table lists this clonotype with a count of one. V dropped 3 bases and J dropped 5; count of bases not matched to a gene: 10. This CDR3 has 17 amino acids. From germline, CDR1 is ENHRY and CDR2 SYGVKD.

Specimen: blood. The V gene is TRBV10-3, the J gene TRBJ2-1, with TRBD2 identical over 10 bases. The sequence derives from a woman between 18 and 29 years old in good health. The CDR3 here is CAISDRRAGGANNEQFF. As DNA, the CDR3 is TGTGCCATCAGTGACCGTAGAGCGGGGGGGGCAAACAATGAGCAGTTCTTC.